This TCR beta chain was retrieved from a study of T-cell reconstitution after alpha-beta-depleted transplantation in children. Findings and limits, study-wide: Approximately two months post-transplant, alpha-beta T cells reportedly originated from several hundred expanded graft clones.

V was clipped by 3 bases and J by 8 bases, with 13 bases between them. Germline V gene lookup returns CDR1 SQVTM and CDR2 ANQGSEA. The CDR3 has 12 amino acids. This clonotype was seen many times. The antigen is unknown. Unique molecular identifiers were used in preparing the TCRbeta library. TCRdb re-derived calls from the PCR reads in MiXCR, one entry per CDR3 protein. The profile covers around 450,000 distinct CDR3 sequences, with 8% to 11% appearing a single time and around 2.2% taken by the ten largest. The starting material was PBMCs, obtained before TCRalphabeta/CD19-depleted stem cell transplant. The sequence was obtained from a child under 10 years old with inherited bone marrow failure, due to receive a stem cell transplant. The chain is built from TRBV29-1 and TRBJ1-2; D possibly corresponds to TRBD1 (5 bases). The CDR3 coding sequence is TGCAGCGTTGAGGTGGGGGAATGGGGCTACACCTTC. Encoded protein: CSVEVGEWGYTF.